Included here is one T cell receptor beta chain sequence, with context. Its target is not known. Using immunoSEQ multiplex PCR, the repertoire was profiled, and TCRdb retains in-frame clones only, with some absent. The sample consists of 30,000 or so clones, about nine tenths of them appearing once. This specimen comes from a study of T cells after posttransplantation cyclophosphamide. Findings and limits, study-wide: Recipient CMV seropositivity and CMV reactivation strongly tracked TRB clonality. Later blood repertoires were often dominated by clones from the donor CD8+ memory compartment. Blood and skin or GI T cell repertoires showed limited TRB overlap.

Germline CDR1 and CDR2: SGHRS and YFSETQ. V was clipped by 2 bases and J by 5 bases; unmatched bases: 7. The CDR3 has 15 amino acids. Peripheral blood was collected from the related graft donor on the marrow donation day. The sample was PBMCs. The TCR comes from a man aged 45-60 years. This chain connects TRBV5-1 to TRBJ1-1, with TRBD1 matching 9 bases. CDR3 in DNA: TGCGCCAGCAGCTTCGGGACAGGGAGGGGAACTGAAGCTTTCTTT. Residues: CASSFGTGRGTEAFF.